This TCR beta chain was sequenced for a study of spatial heterogeneity in lung cancer. Study overall: Alpha-chain detections were consistently fewer than beta-chain detections among the sequences. Study-level findings and limits: Ubiquitous expanded tumor TCRs showed up in blood more at resection than follow-up.

In the case of this clonotype: Its target is not known.

From germline, CDR1 is SEHNR and CDR2 FQNEAQ (reference sequence). The junction had 15 bases not matched to a gene; V was cut back by 3 bases and J by 2 bases. There are 18 residues in the CDR3. Each TCR cDNA molecule bore a unique molecular identifier. TCRdb reprocessed the 5' RACE reads with MiXCR, giving one entry per CDR3 protein. The sample lists about 60,000 distinct CDR3 sequences, 8% to 9% seen once, with approximately 15% in the top ten. Time point denoted: sample taken at primary tumor resection. Tumor, nontumor lung or frozen PBMC supplied whole RNA, sequenced without sorting. The donor population consisted of 72 patients with untreated, early-stage non-small cell lung cancer.

The material was PBMCs, obtained at surgery. The V gene is TRBV7-9, the J gene TRBJ2-7; 8 bases map to TRBD2. This receptor was taken from a female donor with early-stage non-small cell lung cancer. CDR3 sequence (DNA): TGTGCCAGCAGCTTGGGGACTGCGGGAGGCCCCAGACCCTACGAGCAGTACTTC. Encoded protein: CASSLGTAGGPRPYEQYF.